The 21 T cell receptor beta chains reported below all come from one sample, sequenced in a study of cytomegalovirus exposure and HLA in healthy donors. The table came from immunoSEQ multiplex PCR; TCRdb's copy has only in-frame clones and leaves some out. The sample lists about 170,000 clones; 86% were seen once. Sequenced input: PBMCs. The receptors here all came from a woman younger than 45 in good health and CMV-seronegative.

The chain joins TRBV28 to TRBJ1-5; a possible D gene is TRBD1 (6 bases). The CDR3 length is 15 residues. The V gene lost 6 bases and the J gene lost 1 base, with 13 bases spanning the gap. Germline V gene sequence: CDR1 MDHEN, CDR2 SYDVKM. The CDR3: CASSAQQGSNQPQHF. CDR3 DNA sequence: TGTGCCAGCAGCGCTCAACAGGGAAGCAATCAGCCCCAGCATTTT. The full variable domain, its missing parts supplied by reference TRBV28 and TRBJ1-5, is DVKVTQSSRYLVKRTGEKVFLECVQDMDHENMFWYRQDPGLGLRLIYFSYDVKMKEKGDIPEGYSVSREKKERFSLILESASTNQTSMYLCASSAQQGSNQPQHFGDGTRLSIL.

This clone has a single count. This chain links TRBV7-9 with TRBJ2-7; no clear D. The CDR3 loop spans 13 amino acids. The germline CDR1 and CDR2 sequences are SEHNR and FQNEAQ (reference sequence). The V and J ends lost 5 bases and 5 bases respectively, with 13 bases between them. The CDR3 region has the DNA TGTGCCAGCAGCCCCCCGAGCACTGACGAGCAGTACTTC. Translating gives CASSPPSTDEQYF.

The genes are TRBV7-9 and TRBJ2-1; no definite D call. V gave up 5 bases and J gave up 4 bases, with 9 bases separating them. The V gene's germline CDR1 is SEHNR and CDR2 FQNEAQ (reference sequence). The CDR3 spans 13 residues. The CDR3 reads CASSPVGYNEQFF. CDR3 in DNA: TGTGCCAGCAGCCCCGTAGGGTACAATGAGCAGTTCTTC.

The rearrangement links TRBV19 to TRBJ2-7; D perhaps matches TRBD2 (5 bases). The length of the CDR3 is 14 residues. In germline, CDR1 is LNHDA, CDR2 SQIVND (reference sequence). Trimming pared 6 bases from V and 2 bases from J, leaving 14 bases between. CDR3 amino acids: CASSQPGKTYEQYF. CDR3 coding DNA: TGTGCCAGTAGCCAGCCCGGGAAGACCTACGAGCAGTACTTC. The complete variable domain, with remaining parts taken from reference TRBV19 and TRBJ2-7, reads DGGITQSPKYLFRKEGQNVTLSCEQNLNHDAMYWYRQDPGQGLRLIYYSQIVNDFQKGDIAEGYSVSREKKESFPLTVTSAQKNPTAFYLCASSQPGKTYEQYFGPGTRLTVT.

The rearrangement joins TRBV7-2 to TRBJ2-1; the match to TRBD2 covers 8 bases. Losses at the gene ends were 4 bases for V and 9 bases for J; bases not matched to a gene: 5. This CDR3 contains 13 residues. Germline-derived CDR1 and CDR2 are SGHTA and FQGNSA. CDR3 DNA: TGTGCCAGCAGCTGGGGACTAGTAGTTGAGCAGTTCTTC. Protein sequence: CASSWGLVVEQFF.

This clone was detected a few times. The gene calls are TRBV4-2 and TRBJ2-6; D ambiguous. Trimming took 0 bases from V and 1 from J, leaving 7 bases between them. The CDR3 sequence is 16 residues long. Germline CDR1 and CDR2: LGHNA and YNFKEQ. The CDR3 DNA reads TGTGCCAGCAGCCAAGAAGAAGGGTCTGGGGCCAACGTCCTGACTTTC. Its translation: CASSQEEGSGANVLTF.

This clone was detected only once. The J gene is TRBJ2-1, the V gene TRBV6-5; 13 nucleotides agree with TRBD2. Germline V gives CDR1 MNHEY, CDR2 SVGAGI. V was clipped by 4 bases and J by 8 bases; unmatched bases: 8. The CDR3 consists of 16 residues. CDR3 amino acids: CASSFTTSGRLHEQFF. CDR3 nucleotides: TGTGCCAGCAGTTTCACGACTAGCGGGAGGCTCCATGAGCAGTTCTTC.

This rearrangement joins TRBV7-3 to TRBJ2-3; no firm D call. The V gene lost 5 bases and the J gene lost 4 bases, with 10 bases spanning the gap. The CDR3 is 13 residues long. In germline, CDR1 is SGHTA, CDR2 FQGTGA. The CDR3 spells CASSPHSPDTQYF. CDR3 DNA: TGTGCCAGCAGCCCCCATAGTCCAGATACGCAGTATTTT.

This clone was seen a handful of times. This chain links TRBV16 with TRBJ2-7, with D hard to call. This CDR3 spans 12 amino acids. With 4 bases removed from V and 5 bases from J, the gap between germline ends came to 9 bases. Per the germline V gene, CDR1 is KGHSY and CDR2 is FQNENV. CDR3 sequence: CASSPGGHEQYF. Written as DNA, the CDR3 is TGTGCCAGCAGCCCAGGTGGGCACGAGCAGTACTTC.

The chain links TRBV27 to TRBJ2-5, with 7 bases matching TRBD1. J gave up 2 bases and V 5 bases, and 5 bases lay outside the gene matches. The CDR3 covers 14 residues. Germline CDR1 is MNHEY and CDR2 is SMNVEV (reference sequence). In nucleotides, the CDR3 is TGTGCCAGCAGTCCTTGGGACAGACAAGAGACCCAGTACTTC. As protein: CASSPWDRQETQYF.

The V call is TRBV2, the J call TRBJ1-1, with D maybe TRBD1 (5 bases). V lost 6 bases to trimming and J lost 1 base, with 12 bases between them. The CDR3 extends over 14 amino acids. In germline, CDR1 is SNHLY, CDR2 FYNNEI. Here the CDR3 DNA reads TGTGCCAGCAGGATCCGGGACTGGAACACTGAAGCTTTCTTT. It encodes CASRIRDWNTEAFF. Complete variable domain (other parts from reference TRBV2 and TRBJ1-1): EPEVTQTPSHQVTQMGQEVILRCVPISNHLYFYWYRQILGQKVEFLVSFYNNEISEKSEIFDDQFSVERPDGSNFTLKIRSTKLEDSAMYFCASRIRDWNTEAFFGQGTRLTVV.

This sequence joins TRBV6-5 and TRBJ1-3; 8 positions agree with TRBD1. V dropped 4 bases and J dropped 3; count of bases not matched to a gene: 2. Germline V CDR1 and CDR2: MNHEY, SVGAGI. This CDR3 has 14 amino acids. CDR3 protein: CASSSGGLGNTIYF. In DNA, the CDR3 is TGTGCCAGCAGTTCAGGGGGCCTTGGAAACACCATATATTTT.

V usage is TRBV28 and J usage is TRBJ1-2; D is perhaps TRBD1 (5 bases). V lost 4 bases to trimming and J lost 7 bases, with 31 bases between them. CDR1 is MDHEN and CDR2 is SYDVKM in the germline V gene. The CDR3 extends over 19 amino acids. CDR3 amino acids: CASSYSPTAAAAGGTGYTF. The DNA of the CDR3 is TGTGCCAGCAGTTACTCCCCAACTGCGGCTGCCGCTGGGGGGACTGGCTACACCTTC.

This chain joins TRBV2 and TRBJ1-1; D might be TRBD1 (5 bases). The length of the CDR3 is 14 residues. Trimming stripped 6 bases from V and 2 bases from J, with 13 bases between. From germline, CDR1 is SNHLY and CDR2 FYNNEI. CDR3 region: CASSPGLSNTEAFF. The CDR3 DNA is TGTGCCAGCAGCCCGGGACTGTCAAACACTGAAGCTTTCTTT.

The V gene is TRBV18, the J gene TRBJ2-7; no firm D call. V was cut by 2 bases and J by 10 bases, with 15 bases left in between. The CDR3 has 13 amino acids. Germline V gives CDR1 KGHSH, CDR2 LQKENI. The CDR3 loop is CASSPSVGPGQYF. CDR3 in DNA: TGTGCCAGCTCACCATCGGTAGGCCCCGGACAGTACTTC.

The V call is TRBV18, the J call TRBJ1-2, with 11 nucleotides matching TRBD1. The CDR3 is 14 amino acids. Trimming at V came to 2 bases and at J to 7 bases, leaving 3 bases not matched to a gene. CDR1 and CDR2 (germline): KGHSH, LQKENI. CDR3 in amino acids: CASSPGTGGGGYTF. CDR3 DNA: TGTGCCAGCTCACCAGGGACAGGGGGAGGTGGCTACACCTTC.

V and J are TRBV27 and TRBJ1-2, with a tentative D call TRBD1 (5 bases). The germline gives CDR1 MNHEY, CDR2 SMNVEV (reference sequence). Between the trimmed V and J ends, which lost 2 bases and 0 bases, there was a span of 10 bases. This CDR3 has 15 amino acids. The CDR3: CASSLTGNTNYGYTF. In DNA, the CDR3 is TGTGCCAGCAGTTTAACAGGCAACACTAACTATGGCTACACCTTC.

The chain couples TRBV11-2 to TRBJ2-7; D call uncertain. This CDR3 has 13 residues. Deletions cut 2 bases from V and 1 base from J, with 6 bases between. Looked up from germline, CDR1 is SGHAT and CDR2 is FQNNGV. CDR3: CASSLSQSYEQYF. In nucleotides, the CDR3 is TGTGCCAGCAGCTTAAGCCAGTCCTACGAGCAGTACTTC.

This rearrangement joins TRBV29-1 to TRBJ2-7, with D unresolved. The CDR3 sequence is 12 residues long. V dropped 4 bases and J dropped 13 bases, with 20 bases sitting between them. Germline V gives CDR1 SQVTM, CDR2 ANQGSEA. CDR3 coding DNA: TGCAGCGTTGGCAGCTTGGGATCGTCTCTCTACTTC. Its protein product is CSVGSLGSSLYF.

The rearrangement links TRBV6-1 to TRBJ1-5; D remains ambiguous. Germline-derived CDR1 and CDR2 are MNHNS and SASEGT. The CDR3 is 13 residues long. V lost 7 bases to trimming and J lost 3 bases, with 10 bases between them. This CDR3 reads CASKKGPNQPQHF. CDR3 DNA: TGTGCCAGCAAAAAAGGCCCCAATCAGCCCCAGCATTTT.

The chain combines TRBV9 with TRBJ2-1; 7 nucleotides align to TRBD2. The CDR3 is 15 residues long. J gave up 3 bases and V 2 bases, and 5 bases lay outside the gene matches. Per the germline V gene, CDR1 is SGDLS and CDR2 is YYNGEE. CDR3 loop: CASSVAGAVYNEQFF. The DNA of the CDR3 is TGTGCCAGCAGCGTGGCGGGAGCGGTCTACAATGAGCAGTTCTTC. Full variable domain (outside the CDR3, taken from reference TRBV9 and TRBJ2-1): DSGVTQTPKHLITATGQRVTLRCSPRSGDLSVYWYQQSLDQGLQFLIQYYNGEERAKGNILERFSAQQFPDLHSELNLSSLELGDSALYFCASSVAGAVYNEQFFGPGTRLTVL.